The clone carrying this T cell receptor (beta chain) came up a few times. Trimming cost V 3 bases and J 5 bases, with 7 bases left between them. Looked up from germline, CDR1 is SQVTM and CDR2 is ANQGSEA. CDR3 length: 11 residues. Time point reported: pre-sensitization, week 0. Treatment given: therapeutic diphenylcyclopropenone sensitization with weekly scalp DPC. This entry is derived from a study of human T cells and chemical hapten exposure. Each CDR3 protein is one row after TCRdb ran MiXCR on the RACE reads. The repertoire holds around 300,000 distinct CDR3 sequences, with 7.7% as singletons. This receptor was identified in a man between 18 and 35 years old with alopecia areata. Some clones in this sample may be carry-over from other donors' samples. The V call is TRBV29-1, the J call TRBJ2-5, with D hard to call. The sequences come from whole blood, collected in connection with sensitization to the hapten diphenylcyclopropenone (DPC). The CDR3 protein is CSVDVGETQYF. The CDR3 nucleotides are TGCAGCGTTGATGTGGGTGAGACCCAGTACTTC.